The 11 T cell receptor beta chains below come from one sample, sequenced in a study of blood T cell repertoires in COVID-19. The data were produced by immunoSEQ multiplex PCR, yet TCRdb's version contains in-frame clones alone and is incomplete. Among under 150,000 clones, around 82% were seen once, and the ten largest hold roughly 4.5%. The sequenced sample consisted of peripheral blood. The receptor set was obtained from a man aged 55 to 69 with acute or convalescent COVID-19.

This clone was recorded only once. The chain couples TRBV11-1 to TRBJ1-2; tentative D call: TRBD1 (5 bases). The CDR3 sequence is 12 residues long. CDR1 and CDR2 (germline): SGHAT, FQDESV (reference sequence). V was trimmed by 5 bases and J by 12 bases, leaving 16 bases between them. The CDR3 sequence: CASSRDSRDHTF. The CDR3 coding sequence is TGTGCCAGCAGCCGGGACTCTAGGGATCACACCTTC.

This clone has only one observation. The CDR3 bases are TGTGCCACTGGATCCGGGGGCTCCTACAATGAGCAGTTCTTC. It is translated as CATGSGGSYNEQFF. The chain links TRBV24-1 to TRBJ2-1; maybe TRBD2 (6 bases). CDR3 length equals 14 residues. Trimming removed 10 bases from V and 0 bases from J, with 12 bases in between. Germline V gene sequence: CDR1 KGHDR, CDR2 SFDVKD.

The CDR3, as DNA: TGCGCCAGCAGCTTGATCGGCTCAGGGGTAGAAGAGACCCAGTACTTC. It codes for CASSLIGSGVEETQYF. This chain connects TRBV5-1 to TRBJ2-5, with TRBD1 as a possible D gene (6 bases). Looked up from germline, CDR1 is SGHRS and CDR2 is YFSETQ. V was trimmed by 1 base and J by 3 bases, leaving 16 bases between them. This CDR3 has 16 amino acids.

The J gene is TRBJ2-7, the V gene TRBV14; TRBD2 agrees at 8 bases. CDR3 length: 17 residues. J was trimmed by 0 bases and V by 4 bases; bases with no gene match: 11. Per the germline V gene, CDR1 is SGHDN and CDR2 is FVKESK. The chain's CDR3 is CASSRSASSGPSYEQYF. In DNA form, the CDR3 reads TGTGCCAGCAGCCGAAGTGCGTCTAGCGGGCCCTCCTACGAGCAGTACTTC.

This rearrangement joins TRBV5-1 to TRBJ1-2; TRBD1 agrees at 7 bases. V shed 0 bases, J shed 8 bases, and the junction held 10 bases outside the gene matches. CDR3 length: 15 amino acids. Germline-derived CDR1 and CDR2 are SGHRS and YFSETQ. The CDR3 region has the DNA TGCGCCAGCAGCTTGGGGACAGGAGGCATTGGGGGCTACACCTTC. It yields the protein CASSLGTGGIGGYTF.

J is TRBJ1-6 and V is TRBV7-6; 7 bases are a match to TRBD1. Germline V lookup: CDR1 SGHVS, CDR2 FNYEAQ. This CDR3 region has 18 residues. The trim removed 5 bases at V and 4 bases at J, leaving 14 bases unmatched. CDR3 coding DNA: TGTGCCAGCAGCCTTACCCCATCGGGACAGTTGTATAATTCACCCCTCCACTTT. Amino acids: CASSLTPSGQLYNSPLHF.

The genes are TRBV5-5 and TRBJ2-7; 9 bases are a match to TRBD2. This CDR3 spans 15 amino acids. Germline trimming cut 4 bases from V and 0 bases from J; bases unmatched to any gene: 5. Germline V CDR1 and CDR2: SGHKS, YYEKEE (reference sequence). In nucleotides, the CDR3 is TGTGCCAGCAGCCGGACTAGCGATCTCTCCTACGAGCAGTACTTC. Encoded protein: CASSRTSDLSYEQYF.

The table lists this clone with a few counts. The chain is built from TRBV19 and TRBJ2-3; 10 nucleotides line up with TRBD2. Germline loops: CDR1 LNHDA, CDR2 SQIVND (reference sequence). After removal of 5 bases from V and 3 bases from J, the junction contained 8 bases not matched to a gene. The CDR3 runs 16 residues. For the CDR3, the DNA is TGTGCCAGTAGTCCTAGCGGGAGAAGTAGGACAGATACGCAGTATTTT. Residues: CASSPSGRSRTDTQYF.

This clone came up a few times. The chain is built from TRBV4-2 and TRBJ1-4; 9 nucleotides align to TRBD1. J lost 4 bases, V lost 1 base, and 1 base had no gene match. Per the germline V gene, CDR1 is LGHNA and CDR2 is YNFKEQ. The CDR3 runs to 15 residues. The CDR3 DNA follows: TGTGCCAGCAGCCAAGGACAGGGGGATAATGAAAAACTGTTTTTT. Translation gives CASSQGQGDNEKLFF.

The V call is TRBV11-3, the J call TRBJ2-1; TRBD2 matches at 8 bases. This CDR3 is 16 amino acids long. After removal of 3 bases from V and 12 bases from J, the junction contained 16 bases not matched to a gene. CDR1 is SGHNT, CDR2 YENEEA, per germline. The CDR3 DNA follows: TGTGCCAGCAGCTTGGGGTCGGCAGGGACTAGTAAGGGGCAGTTCTTC. It is translated as CASSLGSAGTSKGQFF.

This chain uses TRBV5-4 with TRBJ2-1, with TRBD2 matching over 12 bases. Per the germline V gene, CDR1 is SGHNT and CDR2 is YYREEE (reference sequence). V shed 1 base and J 5 bases; nucleotides not matched to a gene: 4. The CDR3 runs 16 residues. CDR3 in amino acids: CASSLPSGRAHNEQFF. The CDR3 DNA is TGTGCCAGCAGCTTGCCTAGCGGGAGGGCTCACAATGAGCAGTTCTTC.